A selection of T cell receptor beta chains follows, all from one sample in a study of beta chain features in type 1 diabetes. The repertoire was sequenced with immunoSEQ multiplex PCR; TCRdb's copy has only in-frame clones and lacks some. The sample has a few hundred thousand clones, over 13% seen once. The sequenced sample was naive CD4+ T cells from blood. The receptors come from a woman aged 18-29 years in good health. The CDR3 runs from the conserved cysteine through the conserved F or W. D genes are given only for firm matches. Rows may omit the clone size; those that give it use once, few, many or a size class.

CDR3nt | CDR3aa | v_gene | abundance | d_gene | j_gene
TGCGCCAGCAGCCGGACTAGCGGGAACACAGATACGCAGTATTTT | CASSRTSGNTDTQYF | TRBV4-3 | NA | TRBD2 | TRBJ2-3
TGTGCCAGCAGTGCCGACAGGGGTAATGAGCAGTTCTTC | CASSADRGNEQFF | TRBV6-4 | few | TRBD1 | TRBJ2-1
TGCGCCAGCAGTCAATCTCCAGAGAGGGTAGTAAATGAGCAGTTCTTC | CASSQSPERVVNEQFF | TRBV23-1 | NA | NA | TRBJ2-1
TGCGCCAGCAGCCAATCTAGCCGCCTAAACACCGGGGAGCTGTTTTTT | CASSQSSRLNTGELFF | TRBV4-1 | NA | NA | TRBJ2-2
TGTGCCAGCAGGGTGGGACAGGGGAACACTGAAGCTTTCTTT | CASRVGQGNTEAFF | TRBV28 | NA | TRBD1 | TRBJ1-1
TGTGCCAGTAGTAGGAGCGGGAGGGCAAACAATGAGCAGTTCTTC | CASSRSGRANNEQFF | TRBV19 | few | TRBD2 | TRBJ2-1
TGTGCCACCGAAAGGGGCAGGGGCGCGAAAGGGGCCAACGTCCTGACTTTC | CATERGRGAKGANVLTF | TRBV19 | NA | NA | TRBJ2-6
TGCGCCAGCAGCTTTCTGACAGGGGACACAAACATTCAGTACTTC | CASSFLTGDTNIQYF | TRBV5-1 | few | TRBD1 | TRBJ2-4
TGTGCCAGCAGCTCGGCCGTTGGGAGGGAGGGTGAGCAGTTCTTC | CASSSAVGREGEQFF | TRBV7-3 | NA | TRBD2 | TRBJ2-1
TGTGCTAGTGGCGCCGGTTCAGCGGGACTCAATGAGCAGTTCTTC | CASGAGSAGLNEQFF | TRBV12-5 | few | TRBD2 | TRBJ2-1
TGCGCCAGCAGCCAGAGGGACACCATATATTTT | CASSQRDTIYF | TRBV4-1 | NA | NA | TRBJ1-3
TGTGCCAGCATCGACAGGGCGGCCAAAAACATTCAGTACTTC | CASIDRAAKNIQYF | TRBV2 | few | TRBD1 | TRBJ2-4
TGTGCCAGCAGCCTCCGGGGTACTAACACCGGGGAGCTGTTTTTT | CASSLRGTNTGELFF | TRBV7-2 | few | NA | TRBJ2-2
TGTGCCAGCAGCCAAGGACTAGCGGTAGCCAAAAACATTCAGTACTTC | CASSQGLAVAKNIQYF | TRBV4-2 | few | TRBD2 | TRBJ2-4
TGCAGCGCCGTACAGGCCCCAGGCTCAGAGCAGTTCTTC | CSAVQAPGSEQFF | TRBV29-1 | few | NA | TRBJ2-1
TGTGCCAGTAGTACCGGGGAGGGGAAGCAGTTCTTC | CASSTGEGKQFF | TRBV19 | NA | TRBD2 | TRBJ2-1
TGTGCCAGCAGTCTAACCTTAGCGGGAAGTGCGGATACGCAGTATTTT | CASSLTLAGSADTQYF | TRBV28 | NA | TRBD2 | TRBJ2-3
TGCAGCGTTGTCCTTTATCTAACAGGGGGGAATGAAAAACTGTTTTTT | CSVVLYLTGGNEKLFF | TRBV29-1 | few | TRBD1 | TRBJ1-4
TGTGCCATCAGCTCTCGGGAGGAGGAGACCCAGTACTTC | CAISSREEETQYF | TRBV10-3 | NA | TRBD2 | TRBJ2-5
TGTGCCAGTAGTATTCAGTGGAGGGGTCGGGAGACCCAGTACTTC | CASSIQWRGRETQYF | TRBV19 | NA | NA | TRBJ2-5
TGCAGCGTTGCCGAGAATAGCAATCAGCCCCAGCATTTT | CSVAENSNQPQHF | TRBV29-1 | few | NA | TRBJ1-5
TGCAGCGTTCGGCAGGGGGATTATGGCTACACCTTC | CSVRQGDYGYTF | TRBV29-1 | NA | TRBD1 | TRBJ1-2
TGTGCCTGGAACCAACAGGGGGTTAGCAATCAGCCCCAGCATTTT | CAWNQQGVSNQPQHF | TRBV30 | few | TRBD1 | TRBJ1-5
TGTGCCTGGAACTTAGCGGCAGATACGCAGTATTTT | CAWNLAADTQYF | TRBV30 | few | NA | TRBJ2-3
TGTGCCAGCAGCACCTGGACAGGGTGGGCTGAAGCTTTCTTT | CASSTWTGWAEAFF | TRBV7-9 | few | TRBD1 | TRBJ1-1
TGTGCCAGCAGTCCACGACAGGGGGCCAACAATGAGCAGTTCTTC | CASSPRQGANNEQFF | TRBV27 | NA | TRBD1 | TRBJ2-1
TGCAGCGCCTTATATAGAGCCAAAAACATTCAGTACTTC | CSALYRAKNIQYF | TRBV29-1 | NA | NA | TRBJ2-4
TGTGCCAGCAGCTCGCGAACCCCGACAGGGACGAGAGAGACCCAGTACTTC | CASSSRTPTGTRETQYF | TRBV11-2 | few | TRBD1 | TRBJ2-5
TGTGCCAGCAGCTTACCGAGGAACTCTGGGGCCAACGTCCTGACTTTC | CASSLPRNSGANVLTF | TRBV7-9 | NA | NA | TRBJ2-6
TGTGCCAGCAGCTTATCCCGAGCGTCTGCGGGGGGCGGCTACTTC | CASSLSRASAGGGYF | TRBV11-2 | NA | TRBD2 | TRBJ2-7
TGTGCCAGCAGTTTGGGGGGGTCCTACGAGCAGTACTTC | CASSLGGSYEQYF | TRBV28 | NA | TRBD2 | TRBJ2-7
TGTGCCAGCAGCGTAGCGGGGGACAGTAGCTCCTACGAGCAGTACTTC | CASSVAGDSSSYEQYF | TRBV9 | few | NA | TRBJ2-7
TGCGCCAGCAGCCTCGGACTAGCGGGGCTCCTATCTGGGGCCAACGTCCTGACTTTC | CASSLGLAGLLSGANVLTF | TRBV5-1 | NA | TRBD2 | TRBJ2-6
TGTGCCAGCAGCCCAGGGGACCAGATTCATGGCTACACCTTC | CASSPGDQIHGYTF | TRBV6-5 | NA | NA | TRBJ1-2
TGTGCCAGCAGTGACGGCAGAGGAAACACTGAAGCTTTCTTT | CASSDGRGNTEAFF | TRBV6-4 | NA | NA | TRBJ1-1
TGTGCCAGCAGCCCACCGACTAGCGCCAACACAGATACGCAGTATTTT | CASSPPTSANTDTQYF | TRBV9 | NA | TRBD2 | TRBJ2-3
TGTGCCAGCAGTCCCGAGGGATTATTAGCCAAAAACATTCAGTACTTC | CASSPEGLLAKNIQYF | TRBV7-6 | NA | NA | TRBJ2-4
TGCAGCGTTGAGCTTAGGGGGACTAGCTCCTACGAGCAGTACTTC | CSVELRGTSSYEQYF | TRBV29-1 | NA | TRBD2 | TRBJ2-7
TGTGCCACCAGCAGAGACCCGGGCCATAGCGGGACCCACAATGAGCAGTTCTTC | CATSRDPGHSGTHNEQFF | TRBV15 | NA | TRBD2 | TRBJ2-1
TGTGCCTGGAGTCCGGGACTAGCTAATGAGCAGTTCTTC | CAWSPGLANEQFF | TRBV30 | NA | TRBD2 | TRBJ2-1
TGTGCCAGCTCACCCGGGCTAGCGAACACTGAAGCTTTCTTT | CASSPGLANTEAFF | TRBV18 | few | NA | TRBJ1-1
TGTGCCAGCAGCTTAAACGAGCGGGCCACCTCCTACGAGCAGTACTTC | CASSLNERATSYEQYF | TRBV13 | few | NA | TRBJ2-7
TGTGCCAGCAGCCCCGACAGGTACCCTGAAAAACTGTTTTTT | CASSPDRYPEKLFF | TRBV14 | NA | NA | TRBJ1-4
TGTGCCAGCAGTCGACAGGGGGCCACAGATACGCAGTATTTT | CASSRQGATDTQYF | TRBV28 | few | TRBD1 | TRBJ2-3
TGTGCCCGAAATACAGGGACCGGGATCTCTGGGGCCAACGTCCTGACTTTC | CARNTGTGISGANVLTF | TRBV30 | once | NA | TRBJ2-6
TGCGCCAGCAGCCAAGCAGGGGTTAACCAGCCCCAGCATTTT | CASSQAGVNQPQHF | TRBV4-1 | few | NA | TRBJ1-5
TGTGCCAGCAGCTTAGTTGGCGGGAGGTCCCCTGGGGCCAACGTCCTGACTTTC | CASSLVGGRSPGANVLTF | TRBV7-6 | NA | TRBD2 | TRBJ2-6
TGCAGCGTCAGCGGGAGATGGAGCACCGGGGAGCTGTTTTTT | CSVSGRWSTGELFF | TRBV29-1 | NA | TRBD2 | TRBJ2-2
TGTGCCTGGAGTGTACGGAGGGTTGCTGGGGCCAACGTCCTGACTTTC | CAWSVRRVAGANVLTF | TRBV30 | NA | NA | TRBJ2-6
TGCGCCAGCTCCAGGGGCGCAAGACTAGCGGTCGGGTACGAGCAGTACTTC | CASSRGARLAVGYEQYF | TRBV4-1 | once | TRBD2 | TRBJ2-7
TGTGCCAGCAGTGACCAAGGGGCTAGGGCTTTCTTT | CASSDQGARAFF | TRBV28 | NA | NA | TRBJ1-1
TGCAGTGATTTATCGGATACGCAGTATTTT | CSDLSDTQYF | TRBV20-1 | few | NA | TRBJ2-3